The next 11 T cell receptor beta chains were all read from a single sample in a study of regulatory T cells in long-lasting Graves disease. With iRepertoire HTBI primers and Arm-PCR of CDR3 regions, TCR beta libraries were built. Each CDR3 protein gets one entry after TCRdb re-called the multiplex PCR reads with MiXCR. The sample has over 300,000 distinct CDR3 sequences, roughly a sixth seen once. Documented time point: newly diagnosed GD, antithyroid drugs for less than 3 months. Construction of the TCR library relied on RNA isolated from PBMCs. Sequences were derived from peripheral blood mononuclear cells (PBMCs), sampled at new diagnosis, from a patient treated with antithyroid drugs. All receptors come from a female donor with Graves disease.

This clonotype was seen only a few times. The CDR3 nucleotides read TGTGCCAGCAGCGTAGAAGGACTAATCTACAATGAGCAGTTCTTC. Protein: CASSVEGLIYNEQFF. The rearrangement uses TRBV9 and TRBJ2-1; possible D gene TRBD2, 6 bases. Germline V gene lookup returns CDR1 SGDLS and CDR2 YYNGEE. The CDR3 covers 15 residues. V gave up 0 bases and J gave up 3 bases, with 10 bases separating them.

This clonotype has a count of ten or more. The V and J genes are TRBV28 and TRBJ2-7, with 12 bases matching TRBD1. V lost 3 bases and J lost 4; bases outside the gene matches: 7. Germline V CDR1 and CDR2: MDHEN, SYDVKM. The CDR3 loop spans 16 amino acids. The CDR3 region has the DNA TGTGCCAGCAGTTTTGCCGGGACAGGGGGCGTGTACGAGCAGTACTTC. It specifies CASSFAGTGGVYEQYF.

This clonotype was seen at least ten times. The chain joins TRBV20-1 to TRBJ1-2; no reliable D call. The CDR3 runs to 15 residues. Looked up from germline, CDR1 is DFQATT and CDR2 is SNEGSKA (reference sequence). Trimming pared 1 base from V and 5 bases from J, leaving 17 bases between. The CDR3: CSARVTIRRRYGYTF. DNA for the CDR3: TGCAGTGCTAGAGTTACAATTAGGCGTCGGTATGGCTACACCTTC.

This clonotype showed up many times. The V call is TRBV6-1, the J call TRBJ2-7; 11 bases are shared with TRBD2. V lost 6 bases and J lost 2; bases outside the gene matches: 6. Germline V lookup: CDR1 MNHNS, CDR2 SASEGT. This CDR3 contains 15 residues. In nucleotides, the CDR3 is TGTGCCAGCAGACAAACTAGCGGGAGCACCTACGAGCAGTACTTC. Translation: CASRQTSGSTYEQYF.

The chain is built from TRBV19 and TRBJ2-6; TRBD1 agrees at 10 bases. The CDR3 is made up of 18 amino acids. The germline V gene encodes CDR1 LNHDA and CDR2 SQIVND (reference sequence). The V gene end was trimmed by 4 bases and the J gene end by 0 bases; junction bases not matched to a gene: 6. CDR3 nucleotide sequence: TGTGCCAGTAGTAAAGGGACAGGGGTCTACTCTGGGGCCAACGTCCTGACTTTC. It translates to CASSKGTGVYSGANVLTF. The entire variable domain, with the rest obtained from reference TRBV19 and TRBJ2-6, is as follows: DGGITQSPKYLFRKEGQNVTLSCEQNLNHDAMYWYRQDPGQGLRLIYYSQIVNDFQKGDIAEGYSVSREKKESFPLTVTSAQKNPTAFYLCASSKGTGVYSGANVLTFGAGSRLTVL.

As concerns this clonotype: This may arise from a read error, as a much more abundant clone is one base away. The chain carries TRBV7-9 and TRBJ2-7; TRBD1 matches at 8 bases. The V gene's germline CDR1 is SEHNR and CDR2 FQNEAQ (reference sequence). The CDR3 is made up of 15 amino acids. CDR3 residues: CAGSNWDRSSYEQYF. The DNA for the CDR3 is TGTGCCGGCAGCAACTGGGACAGGAGCTCCTACGAGCAGTACTTC.

This clonotype has ten or more counts. V is TRBV28 and J is TRBJ1-3; the D is unclear. The CDR3 loop spans 14 amino acids. Germline V gene sequence: CDR1 MDHEN, CDR2 SYDVKM. V lost 6 bases to trimming and J lost 2 bases, with 11 bases between them. This CDR3 reads CASRTLRPGNTIYF. DNA for the CDR3: TGTGCCAGCAGGACGCTCCGGCCTGGAAACACCATATATTTT.

The table lists this clonotype with a count of one. The chain recombines TRBV5-1 with TRBJ2-3; D remains unclear. Germline CDR1 reads SGHRS; CDR2 reads YFSETQ. CDR3 size: 15 residues. V was trimmed by 0 bases and J by 0 bases, leaving 8 bases between them. The CDR3 loop reads CASSLGRPSTDTQYF. The CDR3 nucleotides read TGCGCCAGCAGCTTGGGACGGCCTAGCACAGATACGCAGTATTTT.

This clonotype was recorded many times. The chain joins TRBV2 to TRBJ1-1, with D unclear. Germline CDR1 reads SNHLY; CDR2 reads FYNNEI. The CDR3 runs to 15 residues. V was trimmed by 1 base and J by 1 base, leaving 10 bases between them. CDR3: CASSEGTGRNTEAFF. The DNA for the CDR3 is TGTGCCAGCAGTGAAGGGACGGGGAGGAACACTGAAGCTTTCTTT.

The sample holds many counts of this clonotype. The V and J genes are TRBV27 and TRBJ1-1; TRBD1 is a possible D gene (5 bases). Trimming cost V 6 bases and J 4 bases, with 15 bases left between them. The length of the CDR3 is 14 residues. Germline loops: CDR1 MNHEY, CDR2 SMNVEV (reference sequence). DNA of the CDR3: TGTGCCAGCAGCCTGGGGCAGGGCGGCACTGAAGCTTTCTTT. Protein product: CASSLGQGGTEAFF.

This clonotype occurred many times. This rearrangement joins TRBV30 to TRBJ1-1; TRBD1 is a possible D gene (5 bases). Per germline, CDR1 GTSNPN and CDR2 SVGIG (reference sequence). Trimming left V 3 bases short and J 2 bases short, with 13 bases between. This CDR3 region has 14 residues. CDR3 in DNA: TGTGCCTGGAGCAAGGAGACAGTTAACACTGAAGCTTTCTTT. This codes for CAWSKETVNTEAFF.